The clone carrying this T cell receptor beta chain was counted a few times. CDR3 size: 17 residues. CDR1 is SGHRS, CDR2 YFSETQ, per germline. The V and J ends lost 4 bases and 1 base, in that order; junction bases with no gene match: 10. The record originates from a study of blood T cell repertoires in COVID-19. Study as a whole: The United States, Italy and Spain provided the acute and convalescent COVID-19 samples. Sources were T cells, B-cell-depleted T cells, or PBMCs; the material itself was cDNA or gDNA.

The repertoire was sequenced with immunoSEQ multiplex PCR; TCRdb's copy has only in-frame clones and lacks some. Of around 260,000 clones in the sample, over 65% were seen once. This sequence was found in a man aged 60-69 years who had recovered from COVID-19. The sample was peripheral blood. V is TRBV5-1 and J is TRBJ1-2, with 10 bases matching TRBD1. Here the CDR3 reads CASSPRQGAIGNYGYTF. CDR3 nucleotides: TGCGCCAGCAGCCCAAGACAGGGGGCAATCGGTAACTATGGCTACACCTTC. Combining the CDR3 with reference TRBV5-1 and TRBJ1-2 gives the whole variable domain KAGVTQTPRYLIKTRGQQVTLSCSPISGHRSVSWYQQTPGQGLQFLFEYFSETQRNKGNFPGRFSGRQFSNSRSEMNVSTLELGDSALYLCASSPRQGAIGNYGYTFGSGTRLTVV.